The clone carrying this T cell receptor beta chain appeared many times. The entry originates in a study of T-cell reconstitution after alpha-beta-depleted transplantation in children. Unique molecular identifiers were used in preparing the TCRbeta library. TCRdb reprocessed the PCR reads with MiXCR, giving one entry per CDR3 protein. This repertoire shows a few hundred thousand distinct CDR3 sequences, around 13% found once; its top ten account for about 2.2%. Between the trimmed V and J ends, which lost 2 bases and 6 bases, there was a span of 11 bases. CDR3 length equals 13 residues. The sample was PBMCs, mostly from graft donor cells, taken 360 days after TCRalphabeta/CD19-depleted stem cell transplant. This chain joins TRBV12-3 or TRBV12-4 and TRBJ2-7, with D perhaps matching TRBD1 or TRBD2 (5 bases each). The receptor was derived from a male patient younger than 18 who had a stem cell transplant for acute myeloid leukemia, so the T cells may come from the graft donor. The DNA for the CDR3 is TGTGCCAGCAGTTTACCGGGAAGGGGCGAGCAGTACTTC. As protein: CASSLPGRGEQYF.